These T cell receptor beta chains were read from a single sample in a study of graft-versus-host responses after intestinal transplantation. Produced via immunoSEQ multiplex PCR; TCRdb's table is partial and in-frame only. This table has some 45,000 clones, roughly nine tenths appearing once. The starting material was PBMCs, obtained 524 days after transplant. These TCRs come from a human patient who received an intestinal transplant, so some T cells may come from the graft donor. Both conserved end residues are part of each CDR3. Fields, in order: D gene, clone size, J gene, V gene, CDR3 DNA, CDR3 protein. The D gene is left open where the match is weak. Expanded clones get a size class; other rows say once, few or many, or leave the size out.

d_gene: -; abundance: -; j_gene: TRBJ1-4; v_gene: TRBV11-2; CDR3nt: TGTGCCAGCAGAGGGATATTAGAAAAACTGTTTTTT; CDR3aa: CASRGILEKLFF
d_gene: TRBD2; abundance: -; j_gene: TRBJ2-3; v_gene: TRBV30; CDR3nt: TGTGCCTGGAGTGTAGGGGCGGGAGGAGCGCAGTATTTT; CDR3aa: CAWSVGAGGAQYF
d_gene: TRBD1; abundance: -; j_gene: TRBJ2-5; v_gene: TRBV7-6; CDR3nt: TGTGCCAGCAGCCCTTGGACAGGGGAGGTCCAAGAGACCCAGTACTTC; CDR3aa: CASSPWTGEVQETQYF
d_gene: -; abundance: -; j_gene: TRBJ1-1; v_gene: TRBV5-1; CDR3nt: TGCGCCAGCAGCTCTACAAGGAACACTGAAGCTTTCTTT; CDR3aa: CASSSTRNTEAFF
d_gene: -; abundance: -; j_gene: TRBJ2-1; v_gene: TRBV12-5; CDR3nt: TGTGCTAGTGGTTTGGTCCTAACTGGCGCCCCCTCCTACAATGAGCAGTTCTTC; CDR3aa: CASGLVLTGAPSYNEQFF
d_gene: -; abundance: once; j_gene: TRBJ2-7; v_gene: TRBV4-1; CDR3nt: TGCGCCAGCAGCCAAAGGGGGGGTTCTACCTACGAGCAGTACTTC; CDR3aa: CASSQRGGSTYEQYF
d_gene: -; abundance: -; j_gene: TRBJ2-7; v_gene: TRBV6-5; CDR3nt: TGTGCCAGCTGGGACGACCCCTACGAGCAGTACTTC; CDR3aa: CASWDDPYEQYF
d_gene: TRBD1; abundance: -; j_gene: TRBJ2-5; v_gene: TRBV28; CDR3nt: TGTGCCAGCAGTTCTCGAGGGACAGGGGGCCAAGAGACCCAGTACTTC; CDR3aa: CASSSRGTGGQETQYF
d_gene: -; abundance: -; j_gene: TRBJ2-3; v_gene: TRBV29-1; CDR3nt: TGCAGCGTTGAAGAATTCGGGAGTATGACAGATACGCAGTATTTT; CDR3aa: CSVEEFGSMTDTQYF
d_gene: -; abundance: -; j_gene: TRBJ2-3; v_gene: TRBV6-5; CDR3nt: TGTGCCAGCAGTTTCTTTGGTACCCGACCCACAGATACGCAGTATTTT; CDR3aa: CASSFFGTRPTDTQYF
d_gene: -; abundance: -; j_gene: TRBJ1-6; v_gene: TRBV10-3; CDR3nt: TGTGCCATCAGTGAGTCTAGTCCCGGGCGAGGGAATTCACCCCTCCACTTT; CDR3aa: CAISESSPGRGNSPLHF
d_gene: -; abundance: -; j_gene: TRBJ2-5; v_gene: TRBV18; CDR3nt: TGTGCCAGCTCAGCGGACCGTGGAGAGACCCAGTACTTC; CDR3aa: CASSADRGETQYF
d_gene: TRBD1; abundance: -; j_gene: TRBJ2-7; v_gene: TRBV2; CDR3nt: TGTGCCAGCAGGGGACAGGGGATCTCCTACGAGCAGTACTTC; CDR3aa: CASRGQGISYEQYF
d_gene: -; abundance: -; j_gene: TRBJ2-5; v_gene: TRBV28; CDR3nt: TGTGCCAGCAGTTTATCGGGGCGCGGTTACCAAGAGACCCAGTACTTC; CDR3aa: CASSLSGRGYQETQYF
d_gene: -; abundance: -; j_gene: TRBJ2-2; v_gene: TRBV9; CDR3nt: TGTGCCAGCAGCGTAGAGTTTGGGGGGAACACCGGGGAGCTGTTTTTT; CDR3aa: CASSVEFGGNTGELFF
d_gene: TRBD2; abundance: few; j_gene: TRBJ2-7; v_gene: TRBV27; CDR3nt: TGTGCCAGCAGTTTGGCCGGGACTAGGGTCTACGAGCAGTACTTC; CDR3aa: CASSLAGTRVYEQYF
d_gene: -; abundance: -; j_gene: TRBJ2-6; v_gene: TRBV19; CDR3nt: TGTGCCAGTAGTATCGGACCTGGGGCCAACGTCCTGACTTTC; CDR3aa: CASSIGPGANVLTF
d_gene: TRBD2; abundance: -; j_gene: TRBJ2-1; v_gene: TRBV2; CDR3nt: TGTGCCAGCAGTCCCGGTTGGGGACTAGCGGTTTATGAGCAGTTCTTC; CDR3aa: CASSPGWGLAVYEQFF
d_gene: TRBD1; abundance: -; j_gene: TRBJ1-5; v_gene: TRBV6-1; CDR3nt: TGTGCCAGCAGTGAAGGAGGGGGCGCGGGGCAGCCCCAGCATTTT; CDR3aa: CASSEGGGAGQPQHF
d_gene: -; abundance: -; j_gene: TRBJ2-7; v_gene: TRBV7-2; CDR3nt: TGTGCCAGCAGCTTTATCGGCTACGAGCAGTACTTC; CDR3aa: CASSFIGYEQYF